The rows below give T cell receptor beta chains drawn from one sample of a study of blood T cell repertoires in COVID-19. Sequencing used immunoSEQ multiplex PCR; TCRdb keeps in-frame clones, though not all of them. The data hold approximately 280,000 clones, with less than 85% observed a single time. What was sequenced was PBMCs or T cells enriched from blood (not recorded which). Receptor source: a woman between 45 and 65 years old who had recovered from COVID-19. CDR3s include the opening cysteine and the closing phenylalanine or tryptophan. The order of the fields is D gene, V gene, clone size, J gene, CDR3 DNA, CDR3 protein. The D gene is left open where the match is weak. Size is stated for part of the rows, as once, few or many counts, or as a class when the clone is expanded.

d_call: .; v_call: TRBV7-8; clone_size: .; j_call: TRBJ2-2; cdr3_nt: TGTGCCAGCAGCTTACATGTGCCGGCCGGGGAGCTGTTTTTT; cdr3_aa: CASSLHVPAGELFF
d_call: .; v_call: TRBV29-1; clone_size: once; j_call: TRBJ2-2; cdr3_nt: TGCAGCCCATACCAGGTTTTGGCGAACACCGGGGAGCTGTTTTTT; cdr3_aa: CSPYQVLANTGELFF
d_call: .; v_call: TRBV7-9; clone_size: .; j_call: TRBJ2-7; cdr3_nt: TGTGCCAGCAGCTTCGCAGGGAATCTCTACGAGCAGTACTTC; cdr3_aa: CASSFAGNLYEQYF
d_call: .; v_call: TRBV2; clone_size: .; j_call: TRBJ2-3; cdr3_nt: TGTGCCAGTTCCGTGAGGCGGGCGAGCACAGATACGCAGTATTTT; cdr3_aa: CASSVRRASTDTQYF
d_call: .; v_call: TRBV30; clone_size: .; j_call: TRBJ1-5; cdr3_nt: TGTGCCTGGAGTACAGGAGATTATAGCAATCAGCCCCAGCATTTT; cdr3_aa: CAWSTGDYSNQPQHF
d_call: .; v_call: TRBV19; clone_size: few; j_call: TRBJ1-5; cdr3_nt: TGTGCCAGTAATATCAGGGGCAATCAGCCCCAGCATTTT; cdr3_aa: CASNIRGNQPQHF
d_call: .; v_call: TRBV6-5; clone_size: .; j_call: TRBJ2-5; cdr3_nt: TGTGCCAGCAGTTACCTGGTAACCGCAGGGACCCAGTACTTC; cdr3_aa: CASSYLVTAGTQYF
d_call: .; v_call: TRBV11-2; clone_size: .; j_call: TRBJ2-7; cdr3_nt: TGTGCCAGCAGCTTAGATCGCACAGGCTACGAGCAGTACTTC; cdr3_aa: CASSLDRTGYEQYF
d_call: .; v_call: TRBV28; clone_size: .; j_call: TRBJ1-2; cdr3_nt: TGTGCCAGCAGTTTACGTGGGGCGTACTATGGCTACACCTTC; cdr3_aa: CASSLRGAYYGYTF
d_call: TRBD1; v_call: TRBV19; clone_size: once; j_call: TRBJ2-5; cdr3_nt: TGTGCCAGTAGTACCCGACAGGGAGTCGGGGAGACCCAGTACTTC; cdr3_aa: CASSTRQGVGETQYF
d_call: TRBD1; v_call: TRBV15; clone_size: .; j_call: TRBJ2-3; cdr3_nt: TGTGCCACCAGCCGGGACAGGGGGCTCGATACGCAGTATTTT; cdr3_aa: CATSRDRGLDTQYF
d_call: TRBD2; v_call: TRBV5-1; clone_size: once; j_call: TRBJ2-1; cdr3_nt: TGCGCCAGCAGCTTGTTTGGGACTAGCGGGAGAAATGAGCAGTTCTTC; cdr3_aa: CASSLFGTSGRNEQFF
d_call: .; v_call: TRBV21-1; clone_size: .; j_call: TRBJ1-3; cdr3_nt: TGTGCCAGCAGCAAAGACGCGACAGGGCGCCGAGCGGGAAACACCATATATTTT; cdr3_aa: CASSKDATGRRAGNTIYF
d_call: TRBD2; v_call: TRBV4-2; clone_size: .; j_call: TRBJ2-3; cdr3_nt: TGTGCCAGCAGCCAAGATCTGCGGGGGGGGGCAGATACGCAGTATTTT; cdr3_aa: CASSQDLRGGADTQYF
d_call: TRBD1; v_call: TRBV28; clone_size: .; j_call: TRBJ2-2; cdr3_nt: TGTGCCAGCAGGAAGGACAGGAGTAACACCGGGGAGCTGTTTTTT; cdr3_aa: CASRKDRSNTGELFF
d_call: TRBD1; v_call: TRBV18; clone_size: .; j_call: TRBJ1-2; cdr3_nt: TGTGCCAGCTCACCAAACAGGGGGGCGGATTATGGCTACACCTTC; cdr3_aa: CASSPNRGADYGYTF
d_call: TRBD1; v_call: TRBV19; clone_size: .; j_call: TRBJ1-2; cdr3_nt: TGTGCCAGTAGTAGGACAGGGGGCGTCTATGGCTACACCTTC; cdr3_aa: CASSRTGGVYGYTF
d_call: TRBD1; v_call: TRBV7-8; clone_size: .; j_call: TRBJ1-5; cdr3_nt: TGTGCCAGCAGCTCGGACAGGGTGGGAAATCAGCCCCAGCATTTT; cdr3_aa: CASSSDRVGNQPQHF
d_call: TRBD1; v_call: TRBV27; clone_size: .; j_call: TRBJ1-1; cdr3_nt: TGTGCCAGCAGCCTATCCCCTGCCCAGGGGGTGGAGACTGAAGCTTTCTTT; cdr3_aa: CASSLSPAQGVETEAFF
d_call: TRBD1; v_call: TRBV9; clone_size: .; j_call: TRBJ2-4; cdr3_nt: TGTGCCAGCAGCGACGTCCCGGGACAGGGGAACATTCAGTACTTC; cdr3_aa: CASSDVPGQGNIQYF
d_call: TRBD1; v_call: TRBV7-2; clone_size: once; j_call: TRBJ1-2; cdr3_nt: TGTGCCAGCAGCTCCGGACAGGGGAACTATGGCTACACCTTC; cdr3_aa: CASSSGQGNYGYTF
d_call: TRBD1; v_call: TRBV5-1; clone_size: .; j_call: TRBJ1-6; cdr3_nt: TGCGCCAGCACCCGGTGGCAGGGGGATCGTTCACCCCTCCACTTT; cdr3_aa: CASTRWQGDRSPLHF
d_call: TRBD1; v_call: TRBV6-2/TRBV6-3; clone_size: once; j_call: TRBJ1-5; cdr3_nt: TGTGCCAGCAGTTCCGCGCCCGGGACAGGGGGCTCCAGAGGGAAGCATTTT; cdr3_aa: CASSSAPGTGGSRGKHF